This TCR beta chain was found in a study of blood T cell repertoires in COVID-19. Background on the study: Sites across the United States, Italy and Spain contributed samples from acute and convalescent COVID-19. Sources were T cells, B-cell-depleted T cells, or PBMCs; the material itself was cDNA or gDNA.

Authors' processing steps: Amplification of reference gene primers was used by the study to estimate nucleated cell counts. TCRdb's copy holds only in-frame clones and misses some; the assay was immunoSEQ multiplex PCR. Clonal size and the V and J genes are those of that table, whereas D and trimming came from the DNA. The table lists about 62,000 clones, 70% to 90% of them singletons, with roughly 1% in the top ten. This clone has more than one count but fewer than ten. Germline V gives CDR1 MNHNS, CDR2 SASEGT. V lost 2 bases to trimming and J lost 6 bases, with 9 bases between them. This CDR3 contains 13 residues.

The sample comprised peripheral blood. The chain is built from TRBV6-1 and TRBJ2-3; D is perhaps TRBD1 (5 bases). This receptor was obtained from an older man with acute or convalescent COVID-19. In DNA form, the CDR3 reads TGTGCCAGCAGTGAACAGGGTATTGATACGCAGTATTTT. Translation gives CASSEQGIDTQYF.